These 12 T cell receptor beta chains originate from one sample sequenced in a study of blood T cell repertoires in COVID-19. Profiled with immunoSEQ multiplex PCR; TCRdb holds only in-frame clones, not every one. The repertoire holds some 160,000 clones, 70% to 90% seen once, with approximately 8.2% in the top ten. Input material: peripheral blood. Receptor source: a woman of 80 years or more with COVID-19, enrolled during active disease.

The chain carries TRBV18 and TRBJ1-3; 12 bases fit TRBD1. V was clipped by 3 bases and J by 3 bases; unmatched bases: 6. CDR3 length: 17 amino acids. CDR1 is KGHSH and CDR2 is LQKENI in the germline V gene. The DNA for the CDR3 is TGTGCCAGCTCACCGGGACAGGGGGCGATACTTGGAAACACCATATATTTT. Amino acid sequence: CASSPGQGAILGNTIYF.

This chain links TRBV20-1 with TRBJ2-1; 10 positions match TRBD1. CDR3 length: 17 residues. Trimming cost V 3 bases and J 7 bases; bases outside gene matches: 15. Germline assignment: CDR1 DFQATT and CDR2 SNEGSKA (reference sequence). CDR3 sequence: CSASSGRGQGPRNEQFF. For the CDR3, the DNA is TGCAGTGCTAGTAGTGGCCGGGGACAGGGGCCTCGGAATGAGCAGTTCTTC.

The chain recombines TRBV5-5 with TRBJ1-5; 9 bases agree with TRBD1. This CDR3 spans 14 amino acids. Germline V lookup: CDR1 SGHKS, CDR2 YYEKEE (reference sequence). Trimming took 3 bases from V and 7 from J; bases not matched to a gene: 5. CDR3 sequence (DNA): TGTGCCAGCAGCTGGGGACAGGGCGGACAGCCCCAGCATTTT. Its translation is CASSWGQGGQPQHF.

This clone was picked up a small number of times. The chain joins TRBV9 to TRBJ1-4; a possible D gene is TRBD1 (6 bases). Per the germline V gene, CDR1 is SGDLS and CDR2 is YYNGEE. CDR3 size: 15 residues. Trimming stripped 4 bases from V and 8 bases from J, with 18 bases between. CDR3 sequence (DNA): TGTGCCAGCAGCATCTCCGGGACACCAGCCGAAAAACTGTTTTTT. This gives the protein CASSISGTPAEKLFF.

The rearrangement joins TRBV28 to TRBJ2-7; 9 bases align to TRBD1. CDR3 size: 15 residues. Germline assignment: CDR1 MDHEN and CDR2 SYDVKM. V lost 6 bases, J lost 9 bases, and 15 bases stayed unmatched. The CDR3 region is CASRTGGTGPHLQYF. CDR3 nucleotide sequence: TGTGCCAGCAGAACTGGCGGGACAGGGCCCCACTTGCAGTACTTC.

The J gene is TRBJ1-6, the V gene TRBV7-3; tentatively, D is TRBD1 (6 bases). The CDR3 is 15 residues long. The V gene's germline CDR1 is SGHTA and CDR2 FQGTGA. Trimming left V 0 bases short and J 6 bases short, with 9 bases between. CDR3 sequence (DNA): TGTGCCAGCAGCTTAACTGCAGGGGTTAATTCACCCCTCCACTTT. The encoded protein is CASSLTAGVNSPLHF.

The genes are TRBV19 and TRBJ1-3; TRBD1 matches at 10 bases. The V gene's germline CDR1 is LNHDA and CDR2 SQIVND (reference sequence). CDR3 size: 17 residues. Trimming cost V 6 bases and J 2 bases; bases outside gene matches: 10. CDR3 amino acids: CASSRTTGTGAGNTIYF. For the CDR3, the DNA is TGTGCCAGTAGCCGAACTACCGGGACAGGGGCTGGAAACACCATATATTTT.

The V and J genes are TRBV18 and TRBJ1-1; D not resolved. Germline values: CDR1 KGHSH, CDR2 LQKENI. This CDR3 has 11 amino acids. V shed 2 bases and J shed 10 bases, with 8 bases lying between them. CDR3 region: CASSPVGGAFF. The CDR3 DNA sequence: TGTGCCAGCTCACCAGTCGGAGGAGCTTTCTTT.

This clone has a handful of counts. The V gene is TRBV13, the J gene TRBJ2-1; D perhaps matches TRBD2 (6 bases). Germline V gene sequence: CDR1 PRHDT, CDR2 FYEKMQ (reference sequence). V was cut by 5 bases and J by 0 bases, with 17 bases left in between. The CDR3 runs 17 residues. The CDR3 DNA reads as TGTGCCAGCAGCGACACTCTAGGGAGGAGCTCCTACAATGAGCAGTTCTTC. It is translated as CASSDTLGRSSYNEQFF.

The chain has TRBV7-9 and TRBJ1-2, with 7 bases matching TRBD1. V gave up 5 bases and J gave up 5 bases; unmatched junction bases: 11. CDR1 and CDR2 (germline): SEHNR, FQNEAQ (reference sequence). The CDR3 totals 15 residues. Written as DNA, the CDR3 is TGTGCCAGCAGCCCAGGACAGGCGGTGGAATATGGCTACACCTTC. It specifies CASSPGQAVEYGYTF.

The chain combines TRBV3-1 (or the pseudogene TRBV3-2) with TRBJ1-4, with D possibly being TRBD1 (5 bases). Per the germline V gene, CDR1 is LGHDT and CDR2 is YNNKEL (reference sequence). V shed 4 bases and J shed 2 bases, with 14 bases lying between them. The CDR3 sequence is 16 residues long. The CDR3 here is CASSRNPGGTNEKLFF. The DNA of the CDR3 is TGTGCCAGCAGCCGGAATCCGGGGGGGACTAATGAAAAACTGTTTTTT.

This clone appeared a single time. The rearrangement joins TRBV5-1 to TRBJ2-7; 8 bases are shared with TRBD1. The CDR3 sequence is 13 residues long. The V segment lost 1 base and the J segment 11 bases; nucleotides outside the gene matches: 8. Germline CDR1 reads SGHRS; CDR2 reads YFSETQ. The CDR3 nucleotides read TGCGCCAGCAGCTTGATTGGACAGGGAAACGAGTACTTC. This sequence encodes CASSLIGQGNEYF.